The 3 T cell receptor beta chains given below trace back to one sample, sequenced in a study of blood T cell repertoires in COVID-19. Profiling relied on immunoSEQ multiplex PCR, and the TCRdb table lists in-frame clones only, not all of them. The sample records fewer than 400,000 clones, about nine tenths being singletons. The sequencing sample was made of PBMCs or T cells enriched from blood (not recorded which). The receptors come from a young woman who had recovered from COVID-19.

This rearrangement joins TRBV30 to TRBJ1-5; D is possibly TRBD1 (6 bases). Trimming stripped 0 bases from V and 6 bases from J, with 12 bases between. This CDR3 spans 14 amino acids. Looked up from germline, CDR1 is GTSNPN and CDR2 is SVGIG (reference sequence). CDR3 nucleotide sequence: TGTGCCTGGAGTGTAAACAGGGAGGGTCAGCCCCAGCATTTT. This encodes CAWSVNREGQPQHF.

This chain connects TRBV5-1 to TRBJ1-2; 8 bases align to TRBD1. CDR1 and CDR2 (germline): SGHRS, YFSETQ. Unmatched junction bases numbered 13, after V lost 4 bases and J lost 5 bases. The CDR3 totals 16 residues. CDR3 nucleotides: TGCGCCAGCAGCCCCGGGACAGGATCCCTGCGGTATGGCTACACCTTC. This sequence encodes CASSPGTGSLRYGYTF.

V and J are TRBV7-9 and TRBJ1-2; 7 bases match TRBD1. Germline values: CDR1 SEHNR, CDR2 FQNEAQ (reference sequence). The CDR3 is made up of 13 amino acids. V was pared by 5 bases and J by 2 bases, with 2 bases of the junction left unmatched. CDR3 bases: TGTGCCAGCAGCACGGGACAGAACTATGGCTACACCTTC. Protein product: CASSTGQNYGYTF.